This T cell receptor (beta chain) was profiled in a study of molecular identifiers for immune sequencing clone quantification. Study background: Four portions were sequenced after RNA from roughly 18,000 or 92,000 naive CD8 cells was split five ways in replicates.

The naive CD8 libraries originated from between roughly 17,000 and 1,100,000 sorted cells and drew on 10%, 30% or 50% RNA. This clonotype has at least ten counts. What it binds is not known. Study-wide results and caveats: The sizes of highly expanded clones could be underestimated when identical TCR molecules share a barcode.

The CDR3 sequence is 19 residues long. V shed 5 bases and J shed 4 bases, with 27 bases lying between them. The germline V gene encodes CDR1 SGDLS and CDR2 YYNGEE. Previously published methods and listed TCR primers were used for the bulk TCR libraries. TCRdb reprocessed the PCR reads with MiXCR, giving one entry per CDR3 protein. The sample includes some 100,000 distinct CDR3 sequences, 15% to 20% of them seen just once. The sample taken for sequencing was naive CD8+ T cells from blood, with Jurkat cell RNA spiked in. This sample's subset: FACS-sorted CD8+CD4-CCR7+CD45RA+ naive T cells. This clonotype was sampled from a human donor in good health. Some libraries in this study had Jurkat cell RNA spiked in. J is TRBJ2-2 and V is TRBV9, with D hard to call. CDR3 protein: CASSSRPTPGPGPTGELFF. The CDR3 nucleotides read TGTGCCAGCAGTAGTCGCCCCACCCCGGGCCCTGGCCCCACCGGGGAGCTGTTTTTT.